This T cell receptor beta chain originates from a study of blood T cell repertoires in COVID-19. As for the study in general: From the United States, Italy and Spain came samples of acute and convalescent COVID-19. From T cells, B-cell-depleted T cells, or PBMCs came the material, which was cDNA or gDNA.

Authors' processing steps: Amplification of reference gene primers provided the estimated nucleated cell counts. Produced via immunoSEQ multiplex PCR; TCRdb's table is partial and in-frame only. That table is the source of V, J and clone size, and D and trimming were worked out from the DNA. The table lists 200,000 to 250,000 clones, around 82% of them singletons, with roughly 2.4% in the top ten. After removal of 4 bases from V and 7 bases from J, the junction contained 6 bases not matched to a gene. The germline V gene has CDR1 MNHEY and CDR2 SVGAGI. The CDR3 has 13 amino acids. Sequencing was carried out using peripheral blood. The chain carries TRBV6-5 and TRBJ1-2; 7 nucleotides line up with TRBD1. This TCR was recovered from a woman in her fifties or sixties with acute or convalescent COVID-19. CDR3 coding DNA: TGTGCCAGCAGTTTACACAGGGGTTCTGGCTACACCTTC. Protein: CASSLHRGSGYTF.